Listed here are 19 T cell receptor beta chains from one sample, sequenced in a study of Graves' ophthalmopathy and Graves' hyperthyroidism. Amplification of the TCR beta CDR3 regions used RNA transcripts (as template). Amplification began with first-round RT-PCR using HTBI primers, then second-round multiplex PCR was performed. Each CDR3 protein is one row after TCRdb ran MiXCR on the multiplex PCR reads. Among a few hundred thousand distinct CDR3 sequences, about 21% were seen once, and the ten largest hold roughly 3.2%. Sequencing input: peripheral blood. The receptors originated from a woman between 18 and 29 years old with stable Graves' hyperthyroidism.

This clonotype was found many times. The chain carries TRBV6-2 or TRBV6-3 and TRBJ2-6; D ambiguous. CDR3 length: 16 residues. Per the germline V gene, CDR1 is MNHEY and CDR2 is SVGEGT. V was pared by 3 bases and J by 0 bases, with 9 bases between. The CDR3 DNA follows: TGTGCCAGCAGTTATCCTCATTTCTCTGGGGCCAACGTCCTGACTTTC. Translating it yields CASSYPHFSGANVLTF.

The chain joins TRBV20-1 to TRBJ1-1; possibly TRBD1 for D (5 bases). The CDR3 sequence is 13 residues long. Per germline, CDR1 DFQATT and CDR2 SNEGSKA (reference sequence). Deletions cut 3 bases from V and 5 bases from J, with 13 bases between. CDR3 coding DNA: TGCAGTGCTAGTAGAGGGGCGGGGACTGAAGCTTTCTTT. Its translation: CSASRGAGTEAFF.

This clonotype was counted many times. This chain's CDR3 is CASSESVDETQYF. CDR3 nucleotides: TGTGCCAGCAGTGAAAGCGTTGACGAGACCCAGTACTTC. This chain links TRBV2 with TRBJ2-5; D call uncertain. In germline, CDR1 is SNHLY, CDR2 FYNNEI. This CDR3 spans 13 amino acids. V lost 2 bases and J lost 5, with 9 bases in between.

In this sample, this clonotype turned up many times. CDR3 loop: CASSGQGSEPQHF. DNA for the CDR3: TGTGCCAGCAGTGGACAGGGATCGGAGCCCCAGCATTTT. The chain has TRBV6-1 and TRBJ1-5; 7 positions match TRBD1. CDR1 is MNHNS, CDR2 SASEGT, per germline. The CDR3 has 13 residues. The ends lost 4 bases at V and 8 bases at J; junction bases unmatched: 5.

This clonotype was counted a few times. The CDR3: CASTPEGYGNQPQHF. The CDR3 coding sequence is TGTGCCAGCACCCCTGAGGGGTACGGCAATCAGCCCCAGCATTTT. The V call is TRBV28, the J call TRBJ1-5; D might be TRBD1 (5 bases). Trimming stripped 7 bases from V and 2 bases from J, with 15 bases between. This CDR3 spans 15 amino acids. In germline, CDR1 is MDHEN, CDR2 SYDVKM.

The sample holds many counts of this clonotype. V gene TRBV2 combines with J gene TRBJ2-2, with D unresolved. CDR1 and CDR2 (germline): SNHLY, FYNNEI. The V end lost 4 bases, the J end lost 1 base, and 7 bases lay between the germline ends. CDR3 length equals 14 residues. The CDR3 DNA is TGTGCCAGCAGTGGAAAGCGGAACACCGGGGAGCTGTTTTTT. It specifies CASSGKRNTGELFF.

This clonotype was observed a few times. The J gene is TRBJ2-5, the V gene TRBV30; a possible D gene is TRBD2 (6 bases). Germline V gene lookup returns CDR1 GTSNPN and CDR2 SVGIG (reference sequence). The CDR3 has 13 amino acids. V was trimmed by 1 base and J by 5 bases, leaving 11 bases between them. For the CDR3, the DNA is TGTGCCTGGAGTGCCACGGAGGGTGAGACCCAGTACTTC. This sequence encodes CAWSATEGETQYF.

The rearrangement links TRBV30 to TRBJ1-2; TRBD1 matches 7 bases. Germline-derived CDR1 and CDR2 are GTSNPN and SVGIG (reference sequence). The junction had 14 bases not matched to a gene; V was cut back by 5 bases and J by 5 bases. The CDR3 spans 15 residues. CDR3 coding DNA: TGTGCCTGGTGGGACAGCGTCTCTCCAGTTTATGGCTACACCTTC. Protein product: CAWWDSVSPVYGYTF.

The table lists this clonotype with many counts. The rearrangement links TRBV7-9 to TRBJ2-7; D might be TRBD1 (5 bases). Germline V lookup: CDR1 SEHNR, CDR2 FQNEAQ (reference sequence). The CDR3 is 15 amino acids. V lost 4 bases, J lost 6 bases, and 19 bases lay in between. The CDR3 loop is CASSSLLAKGAEQYF. In DNA, the CDR3 is TGTGCCAGCAGCTCCCTGTTGGCAAAAGGGGCCGAGCAGTACTTC.

This clonotype was seen repeatedly, ten times or more. The CDR3 does not close with the conserved phenylalanine or tryptophan, likely indicating a read error. The rearrangement links TRBV15 to TRBJ1-2; D perhaps matches TRBD1 (6 bases). The CDR3 has 15 residues. The germline CDR1 and CDR2 sequences are LNHNV and YYDKDF (reference sequence). Trimming left V 0 bases short and J 7 bases short, with 15 bases between. CDR3 bases: TGTGCCACCAGCAGAGATCCGGGGGGCGGCTCTGGCTACACCCTC. Encoded protein: CATSRDPGGGSGYTL.

The table lists this clonotype with many counts. The chain is built from TRBV6-2 or TRBV6-3 and TRBJ2-7; 9 bases line up with TRBD2. Germline V lookup: CDR1 MNHEY, CDR2 SVGEGT. There are 14 residues in the CDR3. V shed 4 bases, J shed 2 bases, and the junction held 3 bases outside the gene matches. CDR3 sequence (DNA): TGTGCCAGCAGTTCTCTAGCGGGAACCTACGAGCAGTACTTC. Amino acid sequence: CASSSLAGTYEQYF.

At least ten counts were recorded for this clonotype. This chain links TRBV24-1 with TRBJ2-2, with TRBD2 matching over 8 bases. This CDR3 has 17 residues. Germline trimming cut 2 bases from V and 1 base from J; bases unmatched to any gene: 5. Germline V gene data show CDR1 as KGHDR and CDR2 as SFDVKD. In DNA, the CDR3 is TGTGCCACCAGTGATTCGGGGGGGCGGGGGAACACCGGGGAGCTGTTTTTT. This encodes CATSDSGGRGNTGELFF.

The chain carries TRBV11-2 and TRBJ2-4, with D perhaps TRBD1 (6 bases). CDR3 length: 14 residues. With 4 bases removed from V and 2 bases from J, the gap between germline ends came to 9 bases. Germline loops: CDR1 SGHAT, CDR2 FQNNGV. The CDR3, as DNA: TGTGCCAGCAGCTCCGGACAGTCCAAAAACATTCAGTACTTC. It codes for CASSSGQSKNIQYF.

The table lists this clonotype with many counts. This may be a read error: a much more frequent sequence differs by one nucleotide. V usage is TRBV12-3 or TRBV12-4 and J usage is TRBJ1-6; weak D call: TRBD1 (5 bases). This CDR3 contains 16 residues. DNA for the CDR3: TGTGTCAGCTCATCAGGGCCGGGGGCCTATAATTCACCCCTCCACTTT. Residues: CVSSSGPGAYNSPLHF.

The sample holds many counts of this clonotype. This chain joins TRBV10-3 and TRBJ2-7, with TRBD1 matching over 9 bases. The CDR3 runs 15 residues. V was clipped by 0 bases and J by 3 bases; unmatched bases: 3. Germline-derived CDR1 and CDR2 are ENHRY and SYGVKD. CDR3 coding DNA: TGTGCCATCAGTGAGTCTGACAGGGGGGACTACGAGCAGTACTTC. Residues: CAISESDRGDYEQYF.

This clonotype was counted ten times or more. The chain has TRBV4-1 and TRBJ1-2; a possible D gene is TRBD1 (5 bases). The CDR3 has 16 residues. The germline CDR1 and CDR2 sequences are MGHRA and YSYEKL. Between the trimmed V and J ends, which lost 1 base and 4 bases, there was a span of 16 bases. CDR3 residues: CASSQVGTRVTYGYTF. The CDR3 DNA reads as TGCGCCAGCAGCCAAGTTGGGACCAGGGTAACCTATGGCTACACCTTC.

This clonotype was observed a few times. V and J are TRBV28 and TRBJ1-6; D is undetermined. The germline CDR1 and CDR2 sequences are MDHEN and SYDVKM. This CDR3 is 14 amino acids long. V shed 10 bases and J shed 0 bases, with 10 bases lying between them. The CDR3 region has the DNA TGTGCCACCCAAAAGTTCTCCTATAATTCACCCCTCCACTTT. Translating it yields CATQKFSYNSPLHF.

This clonotype showed up many times. This rearrangement joins TRBV19 to TRBJ2-3, with 10 bases identical to TRBD2. From germline, CDR1 is LNHDA and CDR2 SQIVND (reference sequence). This CDR3 comprises 15 residues. V lost 7 bases and J lost 5; bases outside the gene matches: 9. CDR3 protein: CASTLRLAGRDTQYF. The CDR3 nucleotides read TGTGCCAGTACCTTGAGACTAGCGGGCAGAGATACGCAGTATTTT.

V is TRBV27 and J is TRBJ2-7; tentatively, D is TRBD2 (5 bases). Per the germline V gene, CDR1 is MNHEY and CDR2 is SMNVEV (reference sequence). The CDR3 consists of 16 residues. Trimming took off 6 bases at V and 2 bases at J, with 20 bases between the two ends. CDR3: CASSRSFGSAAYEQYF. CDR3 nucleotide sequence: TGTGCCAGCAGCCGGTCATTCGGTAGCGCGGCCTACGAGCAGTACTTC.